This entry features one T cell receptor beta chain sequence. What it recognizes is unknown. This sample stems from a study of T cell responses to AZD1222 COVID-19 vaccine. Study results and limitations: Following two doses of AZD1222, Spike-specific TCR breadth and depth rose. The sample set comprised mostly white British donors with more females, and clonal diversity was possibly underestimated.

The V end lost 5 bases, the J end lost 2 bases, and 13 bases lay between the germline ends. CDR1 is MDHEN, CDR2 SYDVKM, per germline. There are 16 residues in the CDR3. Sequencing used immunoSEQ multiplex PCR; TCRdb keeps in-frame clones, though not all of them. Of more than 95,000 clones in the sample, 70% to 90% are singletons; the top ten hold less than 30%. The receptor's source is an adult in good health. This specimen consisted of peripheral blood, obtained on day 0 of AZD1222 vaccination. The genes are TRBV28 and TRBJ1-6, with a possible D match to TRBD1 (5 bases). CDR3 region: CASSRGKDTYNSPLHF. DNA of the CDR3: TGTGCCAGCAGTCGGGGAAAGGACACCTATAATTCACCCCTCCACTTT.